Below, 30 T cell receptor beta chains from the same sample are listed, as sequenced in a study. TCRdb itself ran the 5' RACE reads through MiXCR, one entry per CDR3 protein. The table includes some 45,000 distinct CDR3 sequences, around 26% detected once. Sequencing was performed on naive CD4+ T cells sorted from blood. The subset was: naive CD4+ T cells, CD4+CD45RA+CD25-. Receptor source: a female donor with breast cancer.

The V gene is TRBV28, the J gene TRBJ1-4, with TRBD1 identical over 8 bases. The CDR3 is 13 residues long. Germline CDR1 is MDHEN and CDR2 is SYDVKM. V lost 7 bases, J lost 8 bases, and 6 bases stayed unmatched. Here the CDR3 DNA reads TGTGCCAGCATGGGCAGGGGGCGAGAAAAACTGTTTTTT. Protein sequence: CASMGRGREKLFF.

This clonotype was detected only a few times. One end of the junction varies from germline; a read error may be responsible. The gene calls are TRBV7-7 and TRBJ2-2, with 7 bases aligning to TRBD1. Germline lookup yields CDR1 SSHAT and CDR2 FNYEAQ (reference sequence). The CDR3 is 16 residues long. CDR3 sequence reads: CASSLVPGQVTGELFF. CDR3 bases: TGTGCTAGCAGCTTAGTTCCTGGACAGGTCACCGGGGAGCTGTTTTTT.

This chain links TRBV7-3 with TRBJ2-2, with D unresolved. Trimming pared 5 bases from V and 3 bases from J, leaving 7 bases between. The CDR3 consists of 13 residues. CDR1 and CDR2 (germline): SGHTA, FQGTGA. Here the CDR3 DNA reads TGTGCCAGCAGCCGGACGGACACCGGGGAGCTGTTTTTT. Encoded protein: CASSRTDTGELFF.

This clonotype was seen more than once but under ten times. The chain combines TRBV4-2 with TRBJ2-1; D might be TRBD2 (5 bases). The CDR3 loop spans 15 amino acids. Germline assignment: CDR1 LGHNA and CDR2 YNFKEQ. With 1 base removed from V and 3 bases from J, the gap between germline ends came to 10 bases. The DNA for the CDR3 is TGTGCCAGCAGCCAAGGGACTCGAAACTACAATGAGCAGTTCTTC. Encoded protein: CASSQGTRNYNEQFF.

This chain uses TRBV7-2 with TRBJ2-7; D call uncertain. Germline V lookup: CDR1 SGHTA, CDR2 FQGNSA. V gave up 6 bases and J gave up 1 base, with 10 bases separating them. The length of the CDR3 is 13 residues. The CDR3, as DNA: TGTGCCAGCAGGAAGTCAGAGTCCTACGAGCAGTACTTC. Protein: CASRKSESYEQYF.

The rearrangement uses TRBV24-1 and TRBJ2-3; no firm D call. Trimming cost V 0 bases and J 5 bases, with 5 bases left between them. Germline V lookup: CDR1 KGHDR, CDR2 SFDVKD. The CDR3 extends over 13 amino acids. The CDR3 is CATSDLLGDTQYF. The CDR3 bases are TGTGCCACCAGTGATTTGTTGGGAGATACGCAGTATTTT.

This clonotype was detected a few times. The chain joins TRBV5-5 to TRBJ1-1; possibly TRBD1 for D (6 bases). Trimming cost V 4 bases and J 1 base, with 14 bases left between them. This CDR3 is built from 15 residues. Germline-derived CDR1 and CDR2 are SGHKS and YYEKEE (reference sequence). The CDR3 coding sequence is TGTGCCAGCAGCCCACCGGGACACGCGAACACTGAAGCTTTCTTT. This encodes CASSPPGHANTEAFF.

This clonotype was found a few times. The V call is TRBV27, the J call TRBJ2-1; the D is unclear. V lost 5 bases to trimming and J lost 9 bases, with 17 bases between them. This CDR3 is built from 14 residues. CDR1 is MNHEY and CDR2 is SMNVEV in the germline V gene (reference sequence). The DNA of the CDR3 is TGTGCCAGCAGTCCCGGTGGTAGCAAGGGTGAGCAGTTCTTC. It is translated as CASSPGGSKGEQFF.

A remark on this clonotype: As the CDR3 is not closed by the conserved phenylalanine or tryptophan, this likely results from a read error. This chain links TRBV28 with TRBJ1-6; perhaps TRBD1 as D (6 bases). The germline gives CDR1 MDHEN, CDR2 SYDVKM. V gave up 1 base and J gave up 14 bases, with 9 bases separating them. The CDR3 runs 12 residues. Here the CDR3 DNA reads TGTGCCAGCAGTTTATCCTCAGGGGCCCTCCACTGT. It specifies CASSLSSGALHC.

The sample holds a few counts of this clonotype. The chain carries TRBV29-1 and TRBJ1-1, with D perhaps matching TRBD1 (5 bases). Germline CDR1 is SQVTM and CDR2 is ANQGSEA. The CDR3 has 14 residues. Deletions cut 5 bases from V and 4 bases from J, with 17 bases between. CDR3 sequence (DNA): TGCAGCGTTCGAAGCCCAAGGGGAAGCACTGAAGCTTTCTTT. Translating it yields CSVRSPRGSTEAFF.

CDR3 nucleotides: TGCGCCAGCAGAAGTCCGACAGGCCACACCGGGGAGCTGTTTTTT. Translated, it gives CASRSPTGHTGELFF. The chain uses TRBV4-1 and TRBJ2-2; weak D call: TRBD1 (6 bases). Germline CDR1 reads MGHRA; CDR2 reads YSYEKL. The CDR3 is 15 amino acids. V lost 6 bases, J lost 3 bases, and 14 bases lay in between.

Many counts were recorded for this clonotype. The chain combines TRBV5-1 with TRBJ2-5; D is possibly TRBD1 (5 bases). The CDR3 contains 15 residues. V gave up 5 bases and J gave up 1 base, with 15 bases separating them. Germline CDR1 SGHRS, CDR2 YFSETQ. CDR3 nucleotide sequence: TGCGCCAGCAGTCACGACAGACCGTTCCAAGAGACCCAGTACTTC. Its protein is CASSHDRPFQETQYF.

The chain recombines TRBV6-5 with TRBJ2-1, with D maybe TRBD2 (6 bases). Germline V lookup: CDR1 MNHEY, CDR2 SVGAGI. The germline V and J ends were trimmed by 0 bases and 0 bases, with 12 bases remaining between them. CDR3 size: 17 residues. The CDR3 DNA sequence: TGTGCCAGCAGTTACTCGCGGGACTCCAGCTCCTACAATGAGCAGTTCTTC. Protein sequence: CASSYSRDSSSYNEQFF.

A few counts support this clonotype. At one of its ends the junction is not consistent with the germline gene, which may arise from a read error. This chain joins TRBV4-1 and TRBJ2-7; 10 positions match TRBD2. The germline gives CDR1 MGHRA, CDR2 YSYEKL. This CDR3 contains 16 residues. The CDR3 loop is CTSSHLSGRADYEQYF. In DNA, the CDR3 is TGCACCAGCAGCCACCTGAGCGGGAGGGCCGACTACGAGCAGTACTTC.

V usage is TRBV9 and J usage is TRBJ2-1, with 10 bases that match TRBD2. The V segment lost 4 bases and the J segment 2 bases; nucleotides outside the gene matches: 3. The CDR3 totals 15 residues. Germline V gene sequence: CDR1 SGDLS, CDR2 YYNGEE. The CDR3 protein is CASSLSGGTYNEQFF. The CDR3 DNA follows: TGTGCCAGCAGCCTTAGCGGGGGGACCTACAATGAGCAGTTCTTC.

With respect to this clonotype: At one end, the junction sequence differs from germline, possibly due to a read error. The chain links TRBV4-3 to TRBJ2-7; perhaps TRBD2 as D (6 bases). Germline V CDR1 and CDR2: LGHNA, YSLEER. The CDR3 has 14 residues. DNA for the CDR3: TGCACCAGCAGCCATCGAGACGGGAGTTACGAGCAGTACTTC. This sequence encodes CTSSHRDGSYEQYF.

This CDR3 reads CASSQDQPPDTQYF. CDR3 bases: TGCGCCAGCAGCCAAGACCAACCCCCAGATACGCAGTATTTT. The V and J genes are TRBV4-1 and TRBJ2-3; D uncertain. Between the trimmed V and J ends, which lost 0 bases and 4 bases, there was a span of 8 bases. This CDR3 region has 14 residues. Germline CDR1 MGHRA, CDR2 YSYEKL.

Concerning this clonotype: It may be a read error: a sequence one base away is much more abundant. The CDR3 sequence: CASSWETVPEQYF. The DNA of the CDR3 is TGCGCCAGCAGCTGGGAAACAGTTCCCGAGCAGTACTTC. This chain joins TRBV5-1 and TRBJ2-7; D call uncertain. In germline, CDR1 is SGHRS, CDR2 YFSETQ. The V and J ends lost 3 bases and 6 bases respectively, with 13 bases between them. This CDR3 has 13 amino acids. Using reference TRBV5-1 and TRBJ2-7 for the parts outside the CDR3, the full variable domain is KAGVTQTPRYLIKTRGQQVTLSCSPISGHRSVSWYQQTPGQGLQFLFEYFSETQRNKGNFPGRFSGRQFSNSRSEMNVSTLELGDSALYLCASSWETVPEQYFGPGTRLTVT.

This chain joins TRBV2 and TRBJ1-6, with D hard to call. V lost 5 bases to trimming and J lost 7 bases, with 15 bases between them. The CDR3 is 15 amino acids. Germline assignment: CDR1 SNHLY and CDR2 FYNNEI. In DNA, the CDR3 is TGTGCCAGCAGTAAACAATCTCTGCAGAATTCACCCCTCCACTTT. Residues: CASSKQSLQNSPLHF.

This chain connects TRBV7-2 to TRBJ2-3; 13 bases align to TRBD2. CDR3 length equals 16 residues. Unmatched junction bases numbered 6, after V lost 4 bases and J lost 5 bases. Germline lookup yields CDR1 SGHTA and CDR2 FQGNSA. The CDR3 loop is CASSYTSGGGRDTQYF. The CDR3 coding sequence is TGTGCCAGCAGCTATACTAGCGGGGGGGGCAGAGATACGCAGTATTTT.

This clonotype came up a few times. The rearrangement uses TRBV4-3 and TRBJ1-1; tentative D call: TRBD1 (5 bases). CDR3 length: 14 amino acids. Germline values: CDR1 LGHNA, CDR2 YSLEER. V lost 4 bases to trimming and J lost 0 bases, with 9 bases between them. CDR3 sequence reads: CASSRGTVNTEAFF. The CDR3 DNA sequence: TGCGCCAGCAGCCGAGGGACCGTGAACACTGAAGCTTTCTTT.

This clonotype was seen only a few times. J is TRBJ2-3 and V is TRBV5-1, with D perhaps given as TRBD1 or TRBD2 (5 bases each). CDR1 is SGHRS, CDR2 YFSETQ, per germline. Trimming removed 1 base at V and 6 bases at J, with 12 bases between. The CDR3 covers 14 residues. Here the CDR3 reads CASSLRGPPDTQYF. As DNA, the CDR3 is TGCGCCAGCAGCTTGCGGGGCCCTCCCGATACGCAGTATTTT.

This clonotype was observed a few times. A single base separates this from a much larger clone, so it may be a read error. This chain connects TRBV29-1 to TRBJ2-7; no reliable D call. The V end lost 4 bases, the J end lost 9 bases, and 13 bases lay between the germline ends. This CDR3 region has 11 residues. Germline CDR1 is SQVTM and CDR2 is ANQGSEA. CDR3 in DNA: TGCAGCGTTGCTCCCGGCACCGGGCAGTACTTC. Translated, it gives CSVAPGTGQYF.

The V call is TRBV20-1, the J call TRBJ1-2; 7 positions match TRBD1. The V and J ends lost 5 bases and 5 bases, in that order; junction bases with no gene match: 5. The germline V gene has CDR1 DFQATT and CDR2 SNEGSKA (reference sequence). The CDR3 covers 12 residues. CDR3 region: CSAFEQGYGYTF. The DNA for the CDR3 is TGCAGTGCTTTCGAACAGGGGTATGGCTACACCTTC.

This clonotype was recorded many times. The chain is built from TRBV5-1 and TRBJ1-1, with 8 bases aligning to TRBD1. The V gene end was trimmed by 0 bases and the J gene end by 11 bases; junction bases not matched to a gene: 6. CDR3 size: 13 residues. Germline V gene sequence: CDR1 SGHRS, CDR2 YFSETQ. CDR3 nucleotides: TGCGCCAGCAGCTTGGGAGACAGGGGTATGGCTTTCTTT. Amino acid sequence: CASSLGDRGMAFF.

This clonotype showed up just a few times. The chain carries TRBV11-1 and TRBJ2-5; TRBD1 matches 7 bases. This CDR3 spans 15 amino acids. J lost 5 bases, V lost 5 bases, and 11 bases had no gene match. Germline V gives CDR1 SGHAT, CDR2 FQDESV (reference sequence). Here the CDR3 DNA reads TGTGCCAGCAGCGGACCAGACAGGGCGAGCGAGACCCAGTACTTC. Translation gives CASSGPDRASETQYF.

This clonotype came up a few times. The chain is built from TRBV10-3 and TRBJ1-4; D may be TRBD1 (5 bases). Germline values: CDR1 ENHRY, CDR2 SYGVKD. Trimming left V 6 bases short and J 5 bases short, with 13 bases between. This CDR3 has 14 residues. CDR3 amino acids: CAISPGTANEKLFF. The CDR3 nucleotides are TGTGCCATCAGCCCCGGGACGGCGAATGAAAAACTGTTTTTT.

This clonotype has just a few counts. The V gene is TRBV5-1, the J gene TRBJ2-3; D is uncertain. Between the trimmed V and J ends, which lost 0 bases and 5 bases, there was a span of 16 bases. Germline CDR1 reads SGHRS; CDR2 reads YFSETQ. The CDR3 is 16 residues long. This chain's CDR3 is CASSLASRTVGDTQYF. Here the CDR3 DNA reads TGCGCCAGCAGCTTGGCCAGTAGGACCGTTGGAGATACGCAGTATTTT.

The chain uses TRBV29-1 and TRBJ2-2; D might be TRBD1 (5 bases). V was cut by 7 bases and J by 3 bases, with 12 bases left in between. The CDR3 runs 13 residues. CDR1 is SQVTM, CDR2 ANQGSEA, per germline. CDR3 nucleotides: TGCAGCGCATCTCAGGGTTACACCGGGGAGCTGTTTTTT. Translating gives CSASQGYTGELFF.

This chain uses TRBV7-2 with TRBJ2-1, with D unresolved. V dropped 1 base and J dropped 4 bases, with 11 bases sitting between them. Germline CDR1 SGHTA, CDR2 FQGNSA. The CDR3 has 15 residues. CDR3 amino acids: CASSLVVGEYNEQFF. The CDR3 nucleotides read TGTGCCAGCAGCTTAGTTGTCGGAGAGTACAATGAGCAGTTCTTC.